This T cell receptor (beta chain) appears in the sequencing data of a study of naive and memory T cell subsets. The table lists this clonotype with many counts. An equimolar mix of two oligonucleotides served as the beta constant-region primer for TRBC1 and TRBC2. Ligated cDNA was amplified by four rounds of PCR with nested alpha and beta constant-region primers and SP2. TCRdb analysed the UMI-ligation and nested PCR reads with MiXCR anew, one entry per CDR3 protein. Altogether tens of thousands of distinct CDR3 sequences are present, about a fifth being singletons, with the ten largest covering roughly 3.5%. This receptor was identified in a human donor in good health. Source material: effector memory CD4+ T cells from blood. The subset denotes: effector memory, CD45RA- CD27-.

CDR3 nucleotides: TGCAGTGCTAGATCTCAGCGGGGGGCATATGGCTACACCTTC. Translating it yields CSARSQRGAYGYTF. V usage is TRBV20-1 and J usage is TRBJ1-2, with a tentative D call TRBD1 (6 bases). Trimming removed 2 bases from V and 5 bases from J, with 15 bases in between. Germline CDR1 is DFQATT and CDR2 is SNEGSKA (reference sequence). This CDR3 contains 14 residues.